The 30 T cell receptor beta chains below were found in one sample sequenced in a study of blood T cell repertoires in COVID-19. Generated by immunoSEQ multiplex PCR, the TCRdb table keeps only in-frame clones and is missing some. The data contain approximately 180,000 clones, 82% of them seen just once; the ten biggest clones take up roughly 8.1%. Sequencing used peripheral blood. The receptors were gathered from a woman in her 70s with acute or convalescent COVID-19.

The genes are TRBV11-3 and TRBJ2-5; 7 nucleotides align to TRBD2. The CDR3 runs to 14 residues. J lost 4 bases, V lost 4 bases, and 6 bases had no gene match. CDR1 and CDR2 (germline): SGHNT, YENEEA. The CDR3 here is CASSSSGGGETQYF. In DNA, the CDR3 is TGTGCCAGCAGCTCTAGCGGAGGAGGAGAGACCCAGTACTTC.

The chain combines TRBV19 with TRBJ2-3; a possible D gene is TRBD2 (6 bases). The CDR3 spans 16 residues. Trimming took 1 base from V and 1 from J, leaving 12 bases between them. From germline, CDR1 is LNHDA and CDR2 SQIVND (reference sequence). CDR3 protein: CASSIGRLGGTDTQYF. The CDR3, as DNA: TGTGCCAGTAGTATAGGAAGACTAGGAGGCACAGATACGCAGTATTTT.

The chain has TRBV6-5 and TRBJ2-7; no clear D gene. Trimming took off 6 bases at V and 5 bases at J, with 17 bases between the two ends. CDR3 length: 14 amino acids. Germline V gene data show CDR1 as MNHEY and CDR2 as SVGAGI. The DNA of the CDR3 is TGTGCCAGCAGGATTCGACCCCCGGAGAACGAGCAGTACTTC. Protein product: CASRIRPPENEQYF.

The J gene is TRBJ2-5, the V gene TRBV7-9; TRBD2 is a possible D gene (5 bases). Trimming left V 1 base short and J 5 bases short, with 17 bases between. The CDR3 sequence is 16 residues long. Per the germline V gene, CDR1 is SEHNR and CDR2 is FQNEAQ (reference sequence). CDR3 bases: TGTGCCAGCAGCTTAGGTGGACTTCGATTTGGGGAGACCCAGTACTTC. Amino acids: CASSLGGLRFGETQYF.

This rearrangement joins TRBV5-1 to TRBJ2-7, with 8 bases aligning to TRBD1. The CDR3 totals 17 residues. Germline lookup yields CDR1 SGHRS and CDR2 YFSETQ. V dropped 4 bases and J dropped 2; count of bases not matched to a gene: 14. The CDR3 region has the DNA TGCGCCAGCAGCCCCCGACAGGGGACGAAGGGAACCTACGAGCAGTACTTC. Its protein is CASSPRQGTKGTYEQYF.

The genes are TRBV30 and TRBJ1-1; 11 bases agree with TRBD1. This CDR3 is built from 17 residues. Per germline, CDR1 GTSNPN and CDR2 SVGIG (reference sequence). Germline trimming cut 0 bases from V and 0 bases from J; bases unmatched to any gene: 6. The CDR3 here is CAWSVGRTGGLNTEAFF. The CDR3 nucleotides read TGTGCCTGGAGTGTAGGGAGGACAGGGGGCTTGAACACTGAAGCTTTCTTT.

This sequence joins TRBV5-1 and TRBJ2-7; 9 nucleotides align to TRBD1. With 2 bases clipped from V and 4 bases from J, the junction kept 7 bases outside the gene matches. Germline values: CDR1 SGHRS, CDR2 YFSETQ. CDR3 length: 15 amino acids. CDR3 bases: TGCGCCAGCAGCTTAACCGGGACAGGGTTTTACGAGCAGTACTTC. Translated, it gives CASSLTGTGFYEQYF. The variable domain in full, completed from reference TRBV5-1 and TRBJ2-7, reads KAGVTQTPRYLIKTRGQQVTLSCSPISGHRSVSWYQQTPGQGLQFLFEYFSETQRNKGNFPGRFSGRQFSNSRSEMNVSTLELGDSALYLCASSLTGTGFYEQYFGPGTRLTVT.

This clone was found a few times. This chain joins TRBV25-1 and TRBJ1-2; D is undetermined. Germline CDR1 is MGHDK and CDR2 is SYGVNS. There are 15 residues in the CDR3. Trimming shortened V by 2 bases and J by 0 bases, and 10 bases separated the two germline ends. CDR3 coding DNA: TGTGCCAGCAGTGAAACGACTGACCCTAACTATGGCTACACCTTC. Translated: CASSETTDPNYGYTF.

This clone was seen a few times. The CDR3 sequence: CASSSQRKGYTF. Here the CDR3 DNA reads TGTGCCAGCAGTTCACAACGTAAGGGCTACACCTTC. The genes are TRBV28 and TRBJ1-2; no firm D call. The length of the CDR3 is 12 residues. The germline V gene encodes CDR1 MDHEN and CDR2 SYDVKM. The V end was cut by 4 bases, the J end by 8 bases, with 11 bases between.

The rearrangement uses TRBV5-8 and TRBJ2-1; D not resolved. Per the germline V gene, CDR1 is SGHTS and CDR2 is YDEGEE. The CDR3 has 14 residues. Trimming stripped 4 bases from V and 4 bases from J, with 12 bases between. As DNA, the CDR3 is TGTGCCAGCAGCAGGAGATTACTGTACAATGAGCAGTTCTTC. This sequence encodes CASSRRLLYNEQFF.

This chain joins TRBV28 and TRBJ1-6, with TRBD1 matching 9 bases. The germline CDR1 and CDR2 sequences are MDHEN and SYDVKM. The CDR3 runs to 16 residues. Trimming at V came to 6 bases and at J to 6 bases, leaving 9 bases not matched to a gene. In DNA, the CDR3 is TGTGCCAGCAGCCCATGGCAGGGACAGGGTAATTCACCCCTCCACTTT. Translating it yields CASSPWQGQGNSPLHF.

This clone was seen a few times. The chain uses TRBV30 and TRBJ2-7; maybe TRBD1 (7 bases). In germline, CDR1 is GTSNPN, CDR2 SVGIG (reference sequence). Trimming took off 4 bases at V and 2 bases at J, with 12 bases between the two ends. The CDR3 has 13 amino acids. The CDR3 here is CAWTGDSTYEQYF. For the CDR3, the DNA is TGTGCCTGGACGGGGGACAGTACCTACGAGCAGTACTTC.

The table lists this clone with a few counts. The chain recombines TRBV5-5 with TRBJ1-2; the match to TRBD1 covers 8 bases. Germline V gives CDR1 SGHKS, CDR2 YYEKEE (reference sequence). With 2 bases clipped from V and 6 bases from J, the junction kept 6 bases outside the gene matches. This CDR3 comprises 14 residues. The CDR3, as DNA: TGTGCCAGCAGCTTAAGGCAGGGGGCGGATGGCTACACCTTC. As protein: CASSLRQGADGYTF.

In this sample, this clone turned up a few times. V gene TRBV6-6 combines with J gene TRBJ2-7; D may be TRBD1 (7 bases). The CDR3 has 14 amino acids. Germline CDR1 MNHNY, CDR2 SVGAGI (reference sequence). With 5 bases removed from V and 2 bases from J, the gap between germline ends came to 13 bases. CDR3: CASSNPGGTYEQYF. In DNA, the CDR3 is TGTGCCAGCAGTAACCCAGGGGGGACCTACGAGCAGTACTTC.

The rearrangement links TRBV15 to TRBJ2-2, with 7 nucleotides matching TRBD2. Germline lookup yields CDR1 LNHNV and CDR2 YYDKDF (reference sequence). The V gene end was trimmed by 1 base and the J gene end by 4 bases; junction bases not matched to a gene: 9. The CDR3 is 17 amino acids. Here the CDR3 reads CATSRAPRGVVTGELFF. The CDR3 nucleotides read TGTGCCACCAGCAGAGCTCCCCGGGGGGTAGTCACCGGGGAGCTGTTTTTT.

The chain recombines TRBV3-1 (or the pseudogene TRBV3-2) with TRBJ1-2, with a weak D call TRBD1 (5 bases). Trimming pared 0 bases from V and 8 bases from J, leaving 7 bases between. The CDR3 spans 12 residues. The germline CDR1 and CDR2 sequences are LGHDT and YNNKEL (reference sequence). The CDR3 nucleotides read TGTGCCAGCAGCCAAGAGCGGGGGGGCTACACCTTC. Translation gives CASSQERGGYTF.

This clone came up a few times. The CDR3 DNA reads as TGTGCCACCAGTGGAACAGGGGCCACCTCCGGGGAGCTGTTTTTT. Its protein product is CATSGTGATSGELFF. The genes are TRBV24-1 and TRBJ2-2; 7 nucleotides agree with TRBD1. This CDR3 contains 15 residues. From germline, CDR1 is KGHDR and CDR2 SFDVKD. J gave up 6 bases and V 5 bases, and 8 bases lay outside the gene matches.

This clone was counted once. This chain links TRBV7-2 with TRBJ2-5; D possibly corresponds to TRBD2 (5 bases). V lost 4 bases and J lost 3, with 12 bases in between. From germline, CDR1 is SGHTA and CDR2 FQGNSA. This CDR3 comprises 14 residues. Written as DNA, the CDR3 is TGTGCCAGCAGCTCCCGGAGGTGGGAAGAGACCCAGTACTTC. This sequence encodes CASSSRRWEETQYF.

This clone was observed a handful of times. CDR3 amino acids: CASSLGAANEKLFF. CDR3 bases: TGCGCCAGCAGCTTAGGGGCGGCTAATGAAAAACTGTTTTTT. The chain is built from TRBV5-1 and TRBJ1-4; perhaps TRBD1 as D (5 bases). Deletions cut 2 bases from V and 3 bases from J, with 8 bases between. From germline, CDR1 is SGHRS and CDR2 YFSETQ. The CDR3 has 14 residues.

The genes are TRBV4-1 and TRBJ2-5; 8 bases line up with TRBD1. Looked up from germline, CDR1 is MGHRA and CDR2 is YSYEKL. V gave up 5 bases and J gave up 1 base; unmatched junction bases: 6. CDR3 length: 15 residues. As DNA, the CDR3 is TGCGCCAGCAGCGACAGGGGTTTGGGCCAAGAGACCCAGTACTTC. Its protein product is CASSDRGLGQETQYF.

The chain links TRBV6-5 to TRBJ2-2; TRBD1 agrees at 9 bases. J was trimmed by 5 bases and V by 7 bases; bases with no gene match: 8. Germline lookup yields CDR1 MNHEY and CDR2 SVGAGI. There are 15 residues in the CDR3. Here the CDR3 reads CASTGTGSLTGELFF. The DNA of the CDR3 is TGTGCCAGCACGGGGACAGGGAGTTTGACCGGGGAGCTGTTTTTT.

The chain is built from TRBV28 and TRBJ1-6; 7 bases map to TRBD1. Trimming at V came to 5 bases and at J to 4 bases, leaving 8 bases not matched to a gene. This CDR3 comprises 16 residues. Germline V gives CDR1 MDHEN, CDR2 SYDVKM. For the CDR3, the DNA is TGTGCCAGCAGTCCCTACCGGACAGGTTATAATTCACCCCTCCACTTT. This translates into CASSPYRTGYNSPLHF.

V gene TRBV27 combines with J gene TRBJ2-7; D is perhaps TRBD2 (6 bases). Trimming left V 9 bases short and J 1 base short, with 10 bases between. Germline V gives CDR1 MNHEY, CDR2 SMNVEV (reference sequence). The CDR3 sequence is 12 residues long. The CDR3 reads CASGGRSYEQYF. The CDR3 nucleotides are TGTGCCAGTGGAGGGCGGTCCTACGAGCAGTACTTC.

The chain employs TRBV19 and TRBJ2-7, with a possible D match to TRBD1 (6 bases). This CDR3 is 14 amino acids long. The germline CDR1 and CDR2 sequences are LNHDA and SQIVND (reference sequence). V was cut by 3 bases and J by 1 base, with 10 bases left in between. CDR3 loop: CASSIRDTSYEQYF. The CDR3 coding sequence is TGTGCCAGTAGTATCAGGGACACTTCCTACGAGCAGTACTTC.

The chain is built from TRBV5-6 and TRBJ1-2; TRBD1 is a possible D gene (5 bases). This CDR3 has 13 residues. Germline V CDR1 and CDR2: SGHDT, YYEEEE. Trimming removed 3 bases at V and 5 bases at J, with 11 bases between. CDR3 residues: CASSSTATYGYTF. CDR3 coding DNA: TGTGCCAGCAGCTCGACAGCTACATATGGCTACACCTTC.

The chain recombines TRBV6-5 with TRBJ2-1, with D unclear. The CDR3 totals 13 residues. Per the germline V gene, CDR1 is MNHEY and CDR2 is SVGAGI. Trimming removed 7 bases from V and 13 bases from J, with 20 bases in between. The CDR3 bases are TGTGCCAGCACCCCATTCGAGGCAGCAAAACAGTTCTTC. Translated, it gives CASTPFEAAKQFF.

The chain uses TRBV7-2 and TRBJ2-2; 10 bases fit TRBD1. V lost 5 bases and J lost 5; bases outside the gene matches: 8. CDR3 length equals 16 residues. Germline-derived CDR1 and CDR2 are SGHTA and FQGNSA. This CDR3 reads CASSPPGQGKTGELFF. CDR3 coding DNA: TGTGCCAGCAGCCCGCCGGGACAGGGGAAAACCGGGGAGCTGTTTTTT.

J is TRBJ2-3 and V is TRBV5-1; 11 bases map to TRBD2. V shed 3 bases, J shed 4 bases, and the junction held 4 bases outside the gene matches. Germline assignment: CDR1 SGHRS and CDR2 YFSETQ. The CDR3 runs 15 residues. Written as DNA, the CDR3 is TGCGCCAGCAGCTCCGGGACTAGCGGATCAGATACGCAGTATTTT. Its translation is CASSSGTSGSDTQYF.

This clone was detected only once. The V call is TRBV28, the J call TRBJ2-7; possibly TRBD1 for D (6 bases). Trimming cost V 5 bases and J 4 bases, with 15 bases left between them. Germline CDR1 and CDR2: MDHEN and SYDVKM. The CDR3 has 14 residues. The CDR3 DNA is TGTGCCAGCAGTCTACAGGGCCTCCGATACGAGCAGTACTTC. It yields the protein CASSLQGLRYEQYF.

This clone was seen only once. The CDR3 DNA reads TGTGCCAGCGCTGCGACTCAATCTGGGGCCAACGTCCTGACTTTC. It codes for CASAATQSGANVLTF. This rearrangement joins TRBV28 to TRBJ2-6; no reliable D call. Germline lookup yields CDR1 MDHEN and CDR2 SYDVKM. The CDR3 extends over 15 amino acids. Trimming took off 8 bases at V and 1 base at J, with 12 bases between the two ends.